The clone carrying this T cell receptor (beta chain) was observed at least ten times. The source of the sample is a study of T cells in Graves' hyperthyroidism and ophthalmopathy. Trimming took 7 bases from V and 4 from J; bases not matched to a gene: 11. In germline, CDR1 is MDHEN, CDR2 SYDVKM. The CDR3 consists of 16 residues. Using RNA transcripts as the source, TCR beta CDR3 regions were amplified. First-round RT-PCR targeting the TCR CDR3 was performed with the HTBI primer set. MiXCR, applied by TCRdb to the multiplex PCR reads, yields one record per CDR3 protein. The repertoire includes about 690,000 distinct CDR3 sequences, 17% of them detected once, and around 15% sits in the top ten.

The gene calls are TRBV28 and TRBJ2-1, with 9 bases lining up with TRBD2. The sample comprised blood. This receptor was obtained from a man aged 50-60 years with Graves' hyperthyroidism. DNA for the CDR3: TGTGCCAGCACCGAAAGAGGGACTAGCCTTTACAATGAGCAGTTCTTC. As protein: CASTERGTSLYNEQFF.